The clone carrying this T cell receptor beta chain appeared many times. Its cognate antigen is unknown. The data were taken from a study of response to subunit inactivated influenza vaccine. General study points: Authors suggested each seasonal influenza vaccination recruits few new T cells.

TCRdb passed the RT-PCR reads through MiXCR, listing each CDR3 protein once. The repertoire holds hundreds of thousands of distinct CDR3 sequences, about 25% seen once, with under 2.5% in the top ten. The CDR3 length is 16 residues. The V and J ends lost 2 bases and 4 bases respectively, with 18 bases between them. The germline gives CDR1 SGHKS, CDR2 YYEKEE (reference sequence). This chain connects TRBV5-5 to TRBJ2-5, with TRBD1 as a possible D gene (6 bases). This receptor was taken from a man aged 50-59 years who received an inactivated influenza vaccine. Sequencing used CD4+ T cells sorted from PBMCs, obtained around 5 days after vaccination. This CDR3 reads CASSLKWRQVGETQYF. The CDR3 bases are TGTGCCAGCAGCTTAAAGTGGCGACAGGTCGGAGAGACCCAGTACTTC. Together with reference TRBV5-5 and TRBJ2-5, the CDR3 gives the full variable domain: DAGVTQSPTHLIKTRGQQVTLRCSPISGHKSVSWYQQVLGQGPQFIFQYYEKEERGRGNFPDRFSARQFPNYSSELNVNALLLGDSALYLCASSLKWRQVGETQYFGPGTRLLVL.